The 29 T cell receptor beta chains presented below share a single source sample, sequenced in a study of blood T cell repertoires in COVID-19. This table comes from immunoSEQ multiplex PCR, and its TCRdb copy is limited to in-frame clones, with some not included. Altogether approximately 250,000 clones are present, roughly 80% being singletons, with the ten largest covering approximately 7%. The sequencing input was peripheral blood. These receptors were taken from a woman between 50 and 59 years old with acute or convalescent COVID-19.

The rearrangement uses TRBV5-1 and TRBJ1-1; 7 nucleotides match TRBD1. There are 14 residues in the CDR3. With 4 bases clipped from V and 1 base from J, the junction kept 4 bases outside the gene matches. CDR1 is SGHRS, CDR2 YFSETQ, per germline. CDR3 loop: CASSERQGNTEAFF. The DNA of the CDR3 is TGCGCCAGCAGCGAACGACAGGGGAACACTGAAGCTTTCTTT.

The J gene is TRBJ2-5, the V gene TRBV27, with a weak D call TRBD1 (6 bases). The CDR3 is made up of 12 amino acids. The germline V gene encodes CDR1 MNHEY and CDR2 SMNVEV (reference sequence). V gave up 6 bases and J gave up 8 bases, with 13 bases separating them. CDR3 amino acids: CASRATGSTQYF. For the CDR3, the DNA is TGTGCCAGCAGAGCGACAGGTTCAACCCAGTACTTC.

DNA for the CDR3: TGCGCCAGCAGCCAGTCAGGGGGGAACTTGAACACTGAAGCTTTCTTT. Translating gives CASSQSGGNLNTEAFF. The chain uses TRBV4-1 and TRBJ1-1; 7 bases match TRBD1. Germline V gene lookup returns CDR1 MGHRA and CDR2 YSYEKL. Trimming removed 3 bases from V and 0 bases from J; junction bases left unmatched: 7. This CDR3 is built from 16 residues.

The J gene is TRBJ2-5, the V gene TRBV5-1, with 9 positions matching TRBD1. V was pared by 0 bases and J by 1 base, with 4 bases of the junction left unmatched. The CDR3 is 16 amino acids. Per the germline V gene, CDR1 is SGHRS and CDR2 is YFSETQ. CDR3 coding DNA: TGCGCCAGCAGCTTGGCCCCGGGACAGGGCCAAGAGACCCAGTACTTC. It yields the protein CASSLAPGQGQETQYF. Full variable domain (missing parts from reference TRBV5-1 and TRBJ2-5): KAGVTQTPRYLIKTRGQQVTLSCSPISGHRSVSWYQQTPGQGLQFLFEYFSETQRNKGNFPGRFSGRQFSNSRSEMNVSTLELGDSALYLCASSLAPGQGQETQYFGPGTRLLVL.

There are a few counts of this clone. The CDR3: CASTWRNSPLHF. The CDR3 DNA is TGTGCCAGCACCTGGAGGAATTCACCCCTCCACTTT. The rearrangement links TRBV7-2 to TRBJ1-6; D unclear. Germline V gives CDR1 SGHTA, CDR2 FQGNSA. The CDR3 length is 12 residues. V dropped 7 bases and J dropped 7 bases, with 8 bases sitting between them.

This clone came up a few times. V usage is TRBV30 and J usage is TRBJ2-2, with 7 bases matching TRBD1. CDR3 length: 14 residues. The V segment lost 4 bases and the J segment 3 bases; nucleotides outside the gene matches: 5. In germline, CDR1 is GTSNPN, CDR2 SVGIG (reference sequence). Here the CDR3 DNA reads TGTGCCTGGACAGGAGACAGGGACACCGGGGAGCTGTTTTTT. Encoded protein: CAWTGDRDTGELFF. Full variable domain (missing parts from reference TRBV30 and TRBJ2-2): SQTIHQWPATLVQPVGSPLSLECTVEGTSNPNLYWYRQAAGRGLQLLFYSVGIGQISSEVPQNLSASRPQDRQFILSSKKLLLSDSGFYLCAWTGDRDTGELFFGEGSRLTVL.

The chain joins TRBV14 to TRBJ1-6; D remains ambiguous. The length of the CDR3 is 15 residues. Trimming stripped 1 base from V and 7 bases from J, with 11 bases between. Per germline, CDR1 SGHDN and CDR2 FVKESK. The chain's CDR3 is CASSQGGARNSPLHF. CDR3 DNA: TGTGCCAGCAGCCAAGGCGGCGCCAGAAATTCACCCCTCCACTTT.

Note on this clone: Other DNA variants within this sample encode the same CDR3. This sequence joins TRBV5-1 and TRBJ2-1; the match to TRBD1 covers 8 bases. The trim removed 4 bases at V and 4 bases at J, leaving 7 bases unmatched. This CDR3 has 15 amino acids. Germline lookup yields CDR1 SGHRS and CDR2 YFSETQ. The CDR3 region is CASSLGQGVYNEQFF. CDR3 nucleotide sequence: TGCGCCAGCAGCCTTGGACAGGGAGTTTACAATGAGCAGTTCTTC.

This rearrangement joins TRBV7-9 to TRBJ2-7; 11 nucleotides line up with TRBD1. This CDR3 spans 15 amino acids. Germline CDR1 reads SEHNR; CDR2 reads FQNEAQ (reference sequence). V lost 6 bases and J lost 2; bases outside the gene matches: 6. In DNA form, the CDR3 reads TGTGCCAGCAGTATTGGACAGGGGGCCCCCTACGAGCAGTACTTC. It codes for CASSIGQGAPYEQYF.

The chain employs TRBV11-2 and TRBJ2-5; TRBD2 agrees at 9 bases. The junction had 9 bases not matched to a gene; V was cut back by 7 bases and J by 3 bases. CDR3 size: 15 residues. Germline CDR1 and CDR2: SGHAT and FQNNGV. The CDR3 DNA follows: TGTGCCAGCAACCAAAATAGCGGGAGAAAAGAGACCCAGTACTTC. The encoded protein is CASNQNSGRKETQYF.

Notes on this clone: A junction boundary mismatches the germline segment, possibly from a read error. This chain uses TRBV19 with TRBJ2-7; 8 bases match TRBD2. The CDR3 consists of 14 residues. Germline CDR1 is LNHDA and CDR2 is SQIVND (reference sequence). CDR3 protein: CARSTSGDYYEQYF. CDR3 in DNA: TGTGCCAGAAGTACTAGCGGAGATTACTACGAGCAGTACTTC.

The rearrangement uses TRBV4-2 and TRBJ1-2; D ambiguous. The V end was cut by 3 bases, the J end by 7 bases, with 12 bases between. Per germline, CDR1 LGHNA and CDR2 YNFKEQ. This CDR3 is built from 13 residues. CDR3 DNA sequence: TGTGCCAGCAGCCAGGAGAGGGTGAGTGGCTACACCTTC. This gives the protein CASSQERVSGYTF.

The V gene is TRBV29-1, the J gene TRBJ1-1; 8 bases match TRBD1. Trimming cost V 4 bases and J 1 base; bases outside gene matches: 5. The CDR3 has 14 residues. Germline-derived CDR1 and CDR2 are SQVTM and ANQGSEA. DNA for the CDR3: TGCAGCGTTGTCGGACAGGGTGGGAACACTGAAGCTTTCTTT. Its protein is CSVVGQGGNTEAFF.

This CDR3 is CSVAGSNEQFF. In DNA, the CDR3 is TGCAGTGTTGCCGGTAGCAATGAGCAGTTCTTC. V gene TRBV20-1 combines with J gene TRBJ2-1; D unclear. The CDR3 totals 11 residues. The V gene's germline CDR1 is DFQATT and CDR2 SNEGSKA (reference sequence). V gave up 7 bases and J gave up 6 bases, with 10 bases separating them.

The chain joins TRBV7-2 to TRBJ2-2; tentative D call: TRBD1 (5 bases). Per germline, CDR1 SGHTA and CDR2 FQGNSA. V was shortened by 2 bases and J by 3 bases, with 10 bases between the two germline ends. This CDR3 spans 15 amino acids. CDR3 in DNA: TGTGCCAGCAGCTTATTAGGGGTTCACACCGGGGAGCTGTTTTTT. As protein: CASSLLGVHTGELFF.

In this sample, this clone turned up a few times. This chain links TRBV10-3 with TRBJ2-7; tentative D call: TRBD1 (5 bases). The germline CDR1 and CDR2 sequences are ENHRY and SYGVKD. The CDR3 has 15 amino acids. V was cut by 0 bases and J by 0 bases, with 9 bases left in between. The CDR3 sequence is CAISESTDSSYEQYF. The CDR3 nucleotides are TGTGCCATCAGTGAGTCGACAGATAGCTCCTACGAGCAGTACTTC.

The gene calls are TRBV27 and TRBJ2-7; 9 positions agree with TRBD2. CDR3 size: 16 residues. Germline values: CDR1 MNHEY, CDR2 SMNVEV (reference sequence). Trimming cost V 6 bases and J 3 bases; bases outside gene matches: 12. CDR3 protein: CASRARTSENFYEQYF. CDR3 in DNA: TGTGCCAGCAGGGCCCGGACTAGCGAGAACTTCTACGAGCAGTACTTC.

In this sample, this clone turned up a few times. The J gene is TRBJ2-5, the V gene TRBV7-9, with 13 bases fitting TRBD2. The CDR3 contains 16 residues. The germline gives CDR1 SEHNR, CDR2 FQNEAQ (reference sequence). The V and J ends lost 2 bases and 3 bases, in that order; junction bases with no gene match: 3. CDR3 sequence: CASSLMTSGGKETQYF. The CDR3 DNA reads TGTGCCAGCAGCTTAATGACTAGCGGGGGGAAAGAGACCCAGTACTTC.

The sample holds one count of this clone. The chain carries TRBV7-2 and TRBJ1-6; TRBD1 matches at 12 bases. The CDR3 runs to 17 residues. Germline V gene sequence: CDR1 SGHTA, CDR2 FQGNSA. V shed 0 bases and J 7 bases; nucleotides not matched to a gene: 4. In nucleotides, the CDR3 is TGTGCCAGCAGCTTAGCGGGAGGGACAGGGGGCAATTCACCCCTCCACTTT. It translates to CASSLAGGTGGNSPLHF.

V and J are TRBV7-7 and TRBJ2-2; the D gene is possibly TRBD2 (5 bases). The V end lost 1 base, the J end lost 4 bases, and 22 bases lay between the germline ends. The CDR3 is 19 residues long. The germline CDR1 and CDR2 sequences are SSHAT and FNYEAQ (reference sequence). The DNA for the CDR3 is TGTGCCAGCAGCTTAGAACCCTTATCCGGGCTGAGGGCCACCGGGGAGCTGTTTTTT. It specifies CASSLEPLSGLRATGELFF.

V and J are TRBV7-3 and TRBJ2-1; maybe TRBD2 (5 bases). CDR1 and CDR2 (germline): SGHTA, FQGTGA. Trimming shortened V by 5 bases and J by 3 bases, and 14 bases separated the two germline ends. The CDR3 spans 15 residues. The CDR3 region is CASSPQRAGYNEQFF. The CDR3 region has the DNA TGTGCCAGCAGCCCCCAAAGGGCGGGCTACAATGAGCAGTTCTTC.

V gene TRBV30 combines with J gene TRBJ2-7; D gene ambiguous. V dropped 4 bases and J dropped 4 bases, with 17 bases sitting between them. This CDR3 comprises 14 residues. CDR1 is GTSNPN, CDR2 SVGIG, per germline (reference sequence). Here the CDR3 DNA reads TGTGCCTGGAATCTGGGCCAGACAAAATACGAGCAGTACTTC. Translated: CAWNLGQTKYEQYF.

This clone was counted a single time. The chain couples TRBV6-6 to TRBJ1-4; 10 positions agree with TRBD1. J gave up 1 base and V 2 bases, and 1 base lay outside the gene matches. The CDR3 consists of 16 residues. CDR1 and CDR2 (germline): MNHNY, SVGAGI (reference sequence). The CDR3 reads CASSYDRGLTNEKLFF. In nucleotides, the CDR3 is TGTGCCAGCAGTTACGACAGGGGGCTAACTAATGAAAAACTGTTTTTT.

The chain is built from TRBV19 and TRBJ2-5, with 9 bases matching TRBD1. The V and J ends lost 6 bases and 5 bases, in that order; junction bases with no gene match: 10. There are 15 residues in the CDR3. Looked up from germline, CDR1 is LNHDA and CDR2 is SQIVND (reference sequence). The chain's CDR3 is CASRTAGTGLETQYF. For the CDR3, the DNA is TGTGCCAGTAGGACAGCCGGGACAGGGTTGGAGACCCAGTACTTC.

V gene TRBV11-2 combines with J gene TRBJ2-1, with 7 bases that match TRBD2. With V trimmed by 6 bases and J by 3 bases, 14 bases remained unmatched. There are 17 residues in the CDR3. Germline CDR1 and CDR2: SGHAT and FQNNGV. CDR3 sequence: CASRDPSQGGLYNEQFF. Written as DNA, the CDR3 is TGTGCCAGCAGGGATCCGTCCCAGGGAGGGCTCTACAATGAGCAGTTCTTC.

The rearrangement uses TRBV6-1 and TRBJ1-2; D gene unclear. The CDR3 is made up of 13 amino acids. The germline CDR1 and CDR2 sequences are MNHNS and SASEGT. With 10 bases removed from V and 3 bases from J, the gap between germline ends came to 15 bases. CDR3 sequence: CATSPQRDYGYTF. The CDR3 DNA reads TGTGCCACCTCACCTCAACGGGACTATGGCTACACCTTC.

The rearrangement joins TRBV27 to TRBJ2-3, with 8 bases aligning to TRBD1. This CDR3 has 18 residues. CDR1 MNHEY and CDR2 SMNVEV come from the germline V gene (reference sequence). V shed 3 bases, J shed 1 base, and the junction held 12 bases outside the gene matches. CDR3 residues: CASSFRAAGTGRTDTQYF. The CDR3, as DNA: TGTGCCAGCAGTTTCCGCGCCGCCGGGACAGGACGCACAGATACGCAGTATTTT.

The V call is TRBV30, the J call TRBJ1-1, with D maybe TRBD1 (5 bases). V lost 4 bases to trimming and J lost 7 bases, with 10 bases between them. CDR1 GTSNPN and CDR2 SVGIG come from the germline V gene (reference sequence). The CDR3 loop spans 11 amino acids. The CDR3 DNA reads TGTGCCTGGAAGGGGAGGAGTGAAGCTTTCTTT. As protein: CAWKGRSEAFF.

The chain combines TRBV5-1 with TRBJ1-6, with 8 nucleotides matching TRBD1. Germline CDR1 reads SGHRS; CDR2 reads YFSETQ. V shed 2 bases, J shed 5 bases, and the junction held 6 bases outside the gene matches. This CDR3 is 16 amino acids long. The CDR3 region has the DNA TGCGCCAGCAGCTTACGGACAGGGCTGGATAATTCACCCCTCCACTTT. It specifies CASSLRTGLDNSPLHF.